These T cell receptor beta chains were read from a single sample in a study of shared clonotypes between healthy human individuals. The assay was immunoSEQ multiplex PCR, and TCRdb's table has in-frame clones only and misses some. The sample yields fewer than 1 million clones, around 96% seen once. Sample: naive CD8+ T cells sorted from blood. Receptors were obtained from a man in his thirties or forties in good health. Each CDR3 is given with its conserved first and last residue. Clone sizes are given selectively: once, few, many, or a class where the clone is expanded.

J gene,V gene,clone size,CDR3 protein
TRBJ2-3,TRBV28,.,CASSPWLARTDTQYF
TRBJ1-3,TRBV7-9,once,CASRGLGGNTIYF
TRBJ2-4,TRBV2,.,CASSELGASIKGIQYF
TRBJ2-7,TRBV10-3,.,CAISEPPSEDPTYEQYF
TRBJ2-7,TRBV9,.,CASSEGDSSYEQYF
TRBJ2-2,TRBV27,.,CASSLSSTGELFF
TRBJ2-7,TRBV5-5,.,CASSLYAGGSYEQYF
TRBJ2-7,TRBV6-5,.,CASRYGLVETYEQYF
TRBJ1-2,TRBV6-1,.,CASSETFDRKFYGYTF
TRBJ2-1,TRBV7-2,.,CASSFGTSGRGDSYNEQFF
TRBJ1-5,TRBV28,.,CASSISNQPQHF
TRBJ1-3,TRBV19,.,CASSITGFAGNTIYF
TRBJ2-7,TRBV5-4,once,CASSPGAGGEQYF
TRBJ1-1,TRBV29-1,.,CSVVLLNTEAFF
TRBJ1-4,TRBV7-3,.,CASSLTRGTLKGKLFF
TRBJ1-1,TRBV7-9,.,CASSSTDRTEMNTEAFF
TRBJ1-5,TRBV2,.,CASSEFLGNDYLQHF
TRBJ2-7,TRBV5-1,once,CASSLGDGPYEQYF
TRBJ1-5,TRBV11-2,.,CASSGGTGSYSNQPQHF
TRBJ2-7,TRBV13,.,CASSFRLAGGSEQYF
TRBJ2-1,TRBV28,.,CASSWNQGFSQFF
TRBJ2-1,TRBV14,once,CASSQDRTSGSRWLWGEQFF
TRBJ1-2,TRBV29-1,.,CSVVMASGGYTF
TRBJ2-1,TRBV7-9,.,CASSYGLAGVNEQFF
TRBJ1-1,TRBV5-1,.,CASSSSPNRDRVLNTEAFF
TRBJ2-1,TRBV6-1,.,CASSEAFELTYNEQFF
TRBJ2-7,TRBV5-5,.,CASSLRAGGYDEQYF
TRBJ2-7,TRBV7-2,.,CASSLAPGSYEQYF
TRBJ1-5,TRBV15,.,CATRSFGPQHF
TRBJ1-1,TRBV6-1,.,CASSDPGQGASGKAFF
TRBJ2-1,TRBV29-1,.,CSVEGGFPYNEQFF
TRBJ2-7,TRBV11-2,.,CASSLDMGQASEQYF
TRBJ1-2,TRBV27,.,CASSYGPANYGYTF